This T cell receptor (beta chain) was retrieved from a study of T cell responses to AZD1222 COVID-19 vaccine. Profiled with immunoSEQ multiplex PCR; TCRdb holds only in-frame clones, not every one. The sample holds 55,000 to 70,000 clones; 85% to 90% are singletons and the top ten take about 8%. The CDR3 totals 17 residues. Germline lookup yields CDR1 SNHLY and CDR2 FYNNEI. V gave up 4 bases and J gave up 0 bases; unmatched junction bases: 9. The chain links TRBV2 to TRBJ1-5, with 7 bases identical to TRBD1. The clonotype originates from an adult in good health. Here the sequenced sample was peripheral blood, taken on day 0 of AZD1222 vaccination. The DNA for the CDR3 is TGTGCCAGCAGTGGTCGGACAGGTCATTATAGCAATCAGCCCCAGCATTTT. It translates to CASSGRTGHYSNQPQHF.